Presented here are 26 T cell receptor beta chains from one specimen sequenced in a study of T cell responses to AZD1222 COVID-19 vaccine. TCRdb's table, derived via immunoSEQ multiplex PCR, lists solely in-frame clones and lacks some. The table records more than 110,000 clones, roughly 90% of them present only once. The sequencing used peripheral blood, collected on day 0 of AZD1222 vaccination. The source of these receptors is an adult in good health.

The chain uses TRBV7-7 and TRBJ1-3; possibly TRBD1 for D (6 bases). The CDR3 has 15 amino acids. Germline values: CDR1 SSHAT, CDR2 FNYEAQ (reference sequence). V lost 3 bases to trimming and J lost 8 bases, with 17 bases between them. The CDR3 spells CASSLRGGLSDTIYF. In nucleotides, the CDR3 is TGTGCCAGCAGCTTGAGGGGGGGACTTTCGGACACCATATATTTT. Drawing the rest from reference TRBV7-7 and TRBJ1-3, the complete variable domain is GAGVSQSPRYKVTKRGQDVTLRCDPISSHATLYWYQQALGQGPEFLTYFNYEAQPDKSGLPSDRFSAERPEGSISTLTIQRTEQRDSAMYRCASSLRGGLSDTIYFGEGSWLTVV.

The chain couples TRBV24-1 to TRBJ1-1; 8 positions agree with TRBD1. This CDR3 region has 18 residues. V lost 2 bases to trimming and J lost 5 bases; unmatched junction nucleotides: 15. Germline values: CDR1 KGHDR, CDR2 SFDVKD. CDR3 DNA: TGTGCCACCAGTGATTCGGACCTACCCTACAGGGGGGGAACTGAAGCTTTCTTT. Translation gives CATSDSDLPYRGGTEAFF.

This clone was seen many times. This chain uses TRBV5-4 with TRBJ1-1; the D is unclear. The CDR3 is 13 amino acids. In germline, CDR1 is SGHNT, CDR2 YYREEE (reference sequence). The V and J ends lost 2 bases and 2 bases respectively, with 7 bases between them. The CDR3 is CASSFSHNTEAFF. The DNA for the CDR3 is TGTGCCAGCAGCTTCTCCCACAACACTGAAGCTTTCTTT.

The rearrangement links TRBV9 to TRBJ2-5; 8 bases match TRBD2. The germline gives CDR1 SGDLS, CDR2 YYNGEE. Trimming took 4 bases from V and 4 from J; bases not matched to a gene: 12. This CDR3 contains 16 residues. DNA for the CDR3: TGTGCCAGCAGCCCCCGGGAGGGAGGGCCCTCAGAGACCCAGTACTTC. Translated, it gives CASSPREGGPSETQYF.

The chain recombines TRBV3-1 (or the pseudogene TRBV3-2) with TRBJ2-3; 10 bases line up with TRBD2. The CDR3 has 17 residues. Trimming removed 2 bases from V and 4 bases from J; junction bases left unmatched: 9. Per germline, CDR1 LGHDT and CDR2 YNNKEL (reference sequence). CDR3 loop: CASSQPFSGRKADTQYF. For the CDR3, the DNA is TGTGCCAGCAGCCAACCTTTTAGCGGGAGGAAAGCAGATACGCAGTATTTT.

This clone showed up just once. The rearrangement uses TRBV18 and TRBJ1-1; D gene uncertain. The CDR3 covers 17 residues. Trimming stripped 6 bases from V and 3 bases from J, with 23 bases between. The germline V gene has CDR1 KGHSH and CDR2 LQKENI. The CDR3 spells CASSRNVAGSGDTEAFF. The CDR3 DNA is TGTGCCAGCTCGCGAAATGTGGCGGGGTCGGGAGACACTGAAGCTTTCTTT. The variable domain in full, completed from reference TRBV18 and TRBJ1-1, reads NAGVMQNPRHLVRRRGQEARLRCSPMKGHSHVYWYRQLPEEGLKFMVYLQKENIIDESGMPKERFSAEFPKEGPSILRIQQVVRGDSAAYFCASSRNVAGSGDTEAFFGQGTRLTVV.

This rearrangement joins TRBV11-2 to TRBJ1-4, with a possible D match to TRBD1 (5 bases). CDR3 length equals 13 residues. The V gene's germline CDR1 is SGHAT and CDR2 FQNNGV. Deletions cut 5 bases from V and 8 bases from J, with 12 bases between. The CDR3 DNA reads as TGTGCCAGCAGCCGTGCACCAGGGGAAAAACTGTTTTTT. Its translation is CASSRAPGEKLFF.

The chain uses TRBV23-1 and TRBJ2-5, with 7 bases aligning to TRBD1. TRBV23-1 is identified as an open reading frame with a role that is uncertain. The junction had 9 bases not matched to a gene; V was cut back by 10 bases and J by 1 base. The CDR3 length is 14 residues. The CDR3 bases are TGCGCCATCCCGGCAGGGGGATCCCAAGAGACCCAGTACTTC. It specifies CAIPAGGSQETQYF.

The chain uses TRBV27 and TRBJ1-1; D gene unclear. Germline lookup yields CDR1 MNHEY and CDR2 SMNVEV (reference sequence). Trimming pared 8 bases from V and 0 bases from J, leaving 19 bases between. The CDR3 is made up of 16 amino acids. The chain's CDR3 is CASAITHSRLNTEAFF. Written as DNA, the CDR3 is TGTGCCAGCGCCATCACCCACAGCCGTCTGAACACTGAAGCTTTCTTT.

The chain links TRBV27 to TRBJ2-1; 7 bases are a match to TRBD1. The germline V gene encodes CDR1 MNHEY and CDR2 SMNVEV (reference sequence). V shed 6 bases, J shed 4 bases, and the junction held 9 bases outside the gene matches. This CDR3 spans 15 amino acids. CDR3: CASSHTSGQYNEQFF. As DNA, the CDR3 is TGTGCCAGCAGCCATACTTCGGGACAGTACAATGAGCAGTTCTTC.

The chain couples TRBV3-1 (or the pseudogene TRBV3-2) to TRBJ2-1; no clear D gene. The CDR3 has 14 residues. V shed 0 bases and J shed 6 bases, with 9 bases lying between them. The germline V gene encodes CDR1 LGHDT and CDR2 YNNKEL (reference sequence). The CDR3 sequence: CASSQEASSNEQFF. Here the CDR3 DNA reads TGTGCCAGCAGCCAAGAGGCGTCTTCCAATGAGCAGTTCTTC.

This chain uses TRBV27 with TRBJ2-7; no reliable D call. Trimming took 3 bases from V and 0 from J, leaving 6 bases between them. The CDR3 sequence is 13 residues long. Germline lookup yields CDR1 MNHEY and CDR2 SMNVEV (reference sequence). CDR3 DNA sequence: TGTGCCAGCAGTTTTAGGCACTCCTACGAGCAGTACTTC. Translation: CASSFRHSYEQYF.

This chain's CDR3 is CASSPRDGNQPQHF. CDR3 bases: TGTGCCAGCTCACCGAGGGACGGCAATCAGCCCCAGCATTTT. This rearrangement joins TRBV18 to TRBJ1-5; weak D call: TRBD1 (5 bases). Trimming stripped 3 bases from V and 2 bases from J, with 8 bases between. CDR1 KGHSH and CDR2 LQKENI come from the germline V gene. This CDR3 comprises 14 residues.

In DNA form, the CDR3 reads TGTGCCAGTAGTAGGACAGGGCCCTACAATGAGCAGTTCTTC. Translated, it gives CASSRTGPYNEQFF. The V gene is TRBV19, the J gene TRBJ2-1, with TRBD1 matching over 8 bases. Trimming took 4 bases from V and 2 from J; bases not matched to a gene: 1. The CDR3 is 14 amino acids. Germline V gene data show CDR1 as LNHDA and CDR2 as SQIVND (reference sequence).

The rearrangement uses TRBV11-2 and TRBJ2-3, with 10 nucleotides matching TRBD1. V gave up 5 bases and J gave up 0 bases; unmatched junction bases: 8. Germline V CDR1 and CDR2: SGHAT, FQNNGV. CDR3 length equals 17 residues. The CDR3 loop is CASSVRGTGVSTDTQYF. CDR3 DNA sequence: TGTGCCAGCAGCGTCAGAGGGACAGGGGTTAGCACAGATACGCAGTATTTT.

The V gene is TRBV6-5, the J gene TRBJ1-1; maybe TRBD1 (5 bases). The V end lost 2 bases, the J end lost 1 base, and 8 bases lay between the germline ends. The CDR3 totals 14 residues. Germline V gene sequence: CDR1 MNHEY, CDR2 SVGAGI. The CDR3 DNA sequence: TGTGCCAGCAGTTACGGGGGAGGGAACACTGAAGCTTTCTTT. Its protein is CASSYGGGNTEAFF.

V is TRBV9 and J is TRBJ1-4; no firm D call. Trimming stripped 0 bases from V and 4 bases from J, with 4 bases between. CDR1 and CDR2 from the germline V gene are SGDLS and YYNGEE. The CDR3 length is 13 residues. As DNA, the CDR3 is TGTGCCAGCAGCGTAGCTTTTAATGAAAAACTGTTTTTT. Translating it yields CASSVAFNEKLFF.

This clone was observed a few times. This rearrangement joins TRBV11-2 to TRBJ1-1; no firm D call. CDR3 length: 14 amino acids. Germline loops: CDR1 SGHAT, CDR2 FQNNGV. Trimming removed 4 bases from V and 1 base from J, with 10 bases in between. The CDR3 sequence is CASSSALWNTEAFF. CDR3 sequence (DNA): TGTGCCAGCAGCTCTGCCCTCTGGAACACTGAAGCTTTCTTT.

V and J are TRBV2 and TRBJ2-7, with TRBD1 identical over 9 bases. The germline V gene encodes CDR1 SNHLY and CDR2 FYNNEI. The CDR3 loop spans 15 amino acids. Trimming took 5 bases from V and 0 from J; bases not matched to a gene: 5. This CDR3 is CASSRRGQGSYEQYF. In nucleotides, the CDR3 is TGTGCCAGCAGTCGTAGGGGACAGGGCTCCTACGAGCAGTACTTC.

The gene calls are TRBV5-6 and TRBJ2-3; 7 nucleotides match TRBD2. Germline lookup yields CDR1 SGHDT and CDR2 YYEEEE. The V segment lost 5 bases and the J segment 5 bases; nucleotides outside the gene matches: 5. The CDR3 contains 13 residues. The CDR3 is CASRWGRGDTQYF. The CDR3 DNA follows: TGTGCCAGCAGATGGGGGAGGGGAGATACGCAGTATTTT.

This clone was seen a few times. V is TRBV7-3 and J is TRBJ1-2, with D hard to call. Germline CDR1 reads SGHTA; CDR2 reads FQGTGA. Trimming left V 2 bases short and J 7 bases short, with 11 bases between. This CDR3 is built from 13 residues. The CDR3 loop reads CASSLGTAGGYTF. The CDR3 region has the DNA TGTGCCAGCAGCTTAGGAACGGCCGGTGGCTACACCTTC.

This chain joins TRBV12-3 or TRBV12-4 and TRBJ2-7; maybe TRBD2 (6 bases). Trimming took 0 bases from V and 5 from J, leaving 8 bases between them. The CDR3 is 13 amino acids. The CDR3 DNA reads TGTGCCAGCAGTTTAGCGGGAGGCAACGAGCAGTACTTC. It codes for CASSLAGGNEQYF.

This chain joins TRBV9 and TRBJ1-6; D uncertain. The V end was cut by 0 bases, the J end by 7 bases, with 11 bases between. Germline CDR1 SGDLS, CDR2 YYNGEE. The CDR3 contains 15 residues. The CDR3 nucleotides read TGTGCCAGCAGCGTAGGGAACTTTAGAAATTCACCCCTCCACTTT. Translating it yields CASSVGNFRNSPLHF.

V usage is TRBV7-9 and J usage is TRBJ1-1; D is possibly TRBD1 (5 bases). V was trimmed by 1 base and J by 1 base, leaving 7 bases between them. The CDR3 is 14 amino acids. CDR1 SEHNR and CDR2 FQNEAQ come from the germline V gene (reference sequence). CDR3 loop: CASSLGGANTEAFF. The DNA for the CDR3 is TGTGCCAGCAGCTTAGGCGGGGCGAACACTGAAGCTTTCTTT.

The chain links TRBV5-6 to TRBJ1-5; perhaps TRBD1 as D (5 bases). V was trimmed by 6 bases and J by 0 bases, leaving 13 bases between them. The CDR3 has 15 amino acids. Germline CDR1 and CDR2: SGHDT and YYEEEE. The CDR3 sequence is CASTGEGNSNQPQHF. DNA of the CDR3: TGTGCCAGCACCGGGGAGGGGAATAGCAATCAGCCCCAGCATTTT.

The rearrangement links TRBV3-1 (or the pseudogene TRBV3-2) to TRBJ2-5; no clear D gene. Deletions cut 1 base from V and 7 bases from J, with 7 bases between. CDR3 size: 12 residues. Germline V gives CDR1 LGHDT, CDR2 YNNKEL (reference sequence). This CDR3 is CASSQGFGTQYF. Here the CDR3 DNA reads TGTGCCAGCAGCCAAGGGTTCGGGACCCAGTACTTC.